This TCR beta chain was sequenced during a study of shared clonotypes between healthy human individuals. About the study: Each donor had three CD4 naive, three CD4 memory, two CD8 naive and one CD8 memory plate. General observations from the study: Researchers sampled only blood; tissue repertoires likely differ.

For this clone: What it binds is not known.

Memory CD4+ cells were the fraction left after CD45RA+ naive selection. The assay was immunoSEQ multiplex PCR, and TCRdb's table has in-frame clones only and misses some. The data show millions of clones, about 92% seen once. CDR1 is SGHNT and CDR2 is YYREEE in the germline V gene (reference sequence). V was clipped by 6 bases and J by 8 bases, with 8 bases between them. The CDR3 contains 11 residues. V and J are TRBV5-4 and TRBJ1-4; tentative D call: TRBD1 (6 bases). Sequenced sample: naive CD4+ T cells from PBMCs. Regarding subset: CD45RA+ positively selected. This clonotype was sampled from a young man in good health. Some clones in this sample may be carry-over from other donors' samples. This CDR3 is CASIQGEKLFF. CDR3 DNA: TGTGCCAGCATCCAGGGGGAAAAACTGTTTTTT.